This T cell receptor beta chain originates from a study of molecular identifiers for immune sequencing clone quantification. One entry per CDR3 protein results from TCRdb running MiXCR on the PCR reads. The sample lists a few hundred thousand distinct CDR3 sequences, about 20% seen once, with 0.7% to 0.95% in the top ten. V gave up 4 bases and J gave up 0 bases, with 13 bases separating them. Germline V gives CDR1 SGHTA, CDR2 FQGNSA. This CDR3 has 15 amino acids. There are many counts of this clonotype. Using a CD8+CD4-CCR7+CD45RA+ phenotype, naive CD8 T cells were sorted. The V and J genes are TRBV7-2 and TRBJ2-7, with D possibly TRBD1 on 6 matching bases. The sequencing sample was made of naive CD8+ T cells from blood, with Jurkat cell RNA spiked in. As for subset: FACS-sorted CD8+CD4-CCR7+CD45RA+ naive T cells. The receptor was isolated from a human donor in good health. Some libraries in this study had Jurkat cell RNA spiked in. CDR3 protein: CASSYRDKSSYEQYF. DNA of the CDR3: TGTGCCAGCAGCTACCGGGACAAGAGCTCCTACGAGCAGTACTTC.